This paragraph covers one TCR beta chain sequence. These data are taken from a study of blood T cell repertoires in COVID-19. In the study overall: Donors in the United States, Italy and Spain gave samples during acute or convalescent COVID-19. In each case, the material was cDNA or gDNA derived from T cells, B-cell-depleted T cells, or PBMCs.

Per the original data handling: Reference gene primers were amplified, and this amplification served to estimate nucleated cell counts. The data were produced by immunoSEQ multiplex PCR, yet TCRdb's version contains in-frame clones alone and is incomplete. V and J calls and clone size are copied from that table; D and trimming were computed from the DNA. The sample records fewer than 500,000 clones, 70% to 85% being singletons. Trimming removed 6 bases from V and 7 bases from J; junction bases left unmatched: 9. The germline V gene has CDR1 MNHEY and CDR2 SMNVEV (reference sequence). The CDR3 covers 14 residues.

Source material: peripheral blood. The receptor was derived from a human donor with acute or convalescent COVID-19. The donor label of this sample is uncertain. The V gene is TRBV27, the J gene TRBJ1-5; 7 bases match TRBD1. The CDR3 coding sequence is TGTGCCAGCAGGCCGGAGACAGGGATCCAGCCCCAGCATTTT. It specifies CASRPETGIQPQHF.